Listed below are T cell receptor beta chains from one sample, sequenced in a study of Ad26.COV2.S vaccination and SARS-CoV-2 variants. Sequencing used immunoSEQ multiplex PCR; TCRdb keeps in-frame clones, though not all of them. The sample lists under 550,000 clones, 88% occurring once. Sequenced here: peripheral blood, sampled in a trial of Ad26.COV2.S vaccine versus placebo. The receptors stem from a person between 18 and 60 years old who received the Ad26.COV2.S COVID-19 vaccine or a placebo. CDR3s include the opening cysteine and the closing phenylalanine or tryptophan. Each record gives: CDR3 length, V gene, D gene, J gene, clone size, CDR3 protein, CDR3 DNA. D genes are given only for firm matches. Where a row states a size, it is once, few, many or the class of an expanded clone; other rows omit it.

>15|TRBV6-5|-|TRBJ2-1|-
CASRKQGTSDNEQFF
TGTGCCAGCAGGAAACAGGGTACGAGCGACAATGAGCAGTTCTTC
>16|TRBV28|TRBD1|TRBJ1-2|-
CASRFVLGQGFYGYTF
TGTGCCAGCAGGTTCGTGCTGGGACAGGGTTTCTATGGCTACACCTTC
>12|TRBV12-3/TRBV12-4|-|TRBJ2-2|-
CASSLVVGELFF
TGTGCCAGCAGTTTAGTGGTGGGGGAGCTGTTTTTT
>14|TRBV6-4|TRBD2|TRBJ2-1|-
CASSVSGGADEQFF
TGTGCCAGCAGTGTAAGCGGGGGGGCGGATGAGCAGTTCTTC
>13|TRBV2|TRBD1|TRBJ2-7|-
CASNRDRGTEQYF
TGTGCCTCTAACCGGGACAGGGGGACCGAGCAGTACTTC
>18|TRBV7-2|TRBD2|TRBJ2-7|-
CASSLSSGGPSSSYEQYF
TGTGCCAGCAGCTTATCTAGCGGGGGGCCCTCGAGCTCCTACGAGCAGTACTTC
>12|TRBV2|-|TRBJ1-2|-
CASSAGFGGYTF
TGTGCCAGCAGTGCAGGGTTCGGTGGCTACACCTTC
>18|TRBV3-1/TRBV3-2|TRBD2|TRBJ2-5|-
CASSQETLAGGPRETQYF
TGTGCCAGCAGCCAAGAAACGCTAGCGGGGGGGCCACGGGAGACCCAGTACTTC
>15|TRBV11-2|TRBD2|TRBJ2-1|-
CASSSLAGGDNEQFF
TGTGCCAGCAGCTCACTAGCGGGGGGTGACAATGAGCAGTTCTTC
>17|TRBV10-3|-|TRBJ1-1|-
CAIAPTSTAGSNTEAFF
TGTGCCATTGCCCCGACCTCCACCGCCGGTAGTAACACTGAAGCTTTCTTT
>15|TRBV6-5|TRBD2|TRBJ2-7|-
CASSGLAGGTYEQYF
TGTGCCAGCAGCGGACTAGCGGGGGGTACCTACGAGCAGTACTTC
>17|TRBV4-3|TRBD1|TRBJ1-1|-
CASSLILGGSMNTEAFF
TGCGCCAGCAGCCTGATCCTAGGGGGCAGTATGAACACTGAAGCTTTCTTT
>13|TRBV12-5|-|TRBJ2-1|-
CASGLGRGAEQFF
TGTGCTAGTGGTTTGGGTCGGGGGGCTGAGCAGTTCTTC
>13|TRBV6-2/TRBV6-3|-|TRBJ1-1|once
CASSFSPRTEAFF
TGTGCCAGCAGTTTTTCCCCGAGAACTGAAGCTTTCTTT
>13|TRBV6-5|TRBD1|TRBJ1-3|-
CASRTGAGNTIYF
TGTGCCAGCAGGACAGGGGCTGGAAACACCATATATTTT
>12|TRBV19|-|TRBJ1-2|-
CASSIVGSGYTF
TGTGCCAGTAGTATAGTTGGGAGCGGCTACACCTTC
>16|TRBV28|-|TRBJ2-7|-
CASSSQGTGPRYEQYF
TGTGCCAGCAGTTCCCAGGGTACAGGTCCGAGGTACGAGCAGTACTTC
>15|TRBV30|-|TRBJ2-2|-
CAWTPMRANTGELFF
TGTGCCTGGACCCCGATGAGGGCGAACACCGGGGAGCTGTTTTTT
>13|TRBV19|-|TRBJ2-7|-
CASSIAVLYEQYF
TGTGCCAGTAGTATAGCGGTCCTCTACGAGCAGTACTTC
>15|TRBV7-9|TRBD2|TRBJ2-2|once
CASSLAAGVTGELFF
TGTGCCAGCAGCTTAGCGGCGGGGGTAACCGGGGAGCTGTTTTTT
>16|TRBV6-6|-|TRBJ2-6|-
CASSYAGTAGANVLTF
TGTGCCAGCAGTTACGCTGGGACTGCTGGGGCCAACGTCCTGACTTTC
>18|TRBV7-6|-|TRBJ2-6|-
CASSLGTYPSSGANVLTF
TGTGCCAGCAGCTTGGGGACATATCCCTCCTCTGGGGCCAACGTCCTGACTTTC
>14|TRBV28|TRBD1|TRBJ1-2|-
CASSLGTGVDGYTF
TGTGCCAGCAGTTTAGGGACAGGGGTCGATGGCTACACCTTC
>13|TRBV9|-|TRBJ1-5|-
CASSATAGQPQHF
TGTGCCAGCAGCGCGACAGCAGGACAGCCCCAGCATTTT
>16|TRBV5-3|-|TRBJ2-6|-
CARSLRQGSGANVLTF
TGTGCCAGAAGCTTGAGGCAGGGGTCTGGGGCCAACGTCCTGACTTTC
>16|TRBV28|-|TRBJ1-5|-
CASSLYPHYSNQPQHF
TGTGCCAGCAGTTTATACCCACATTATAGCAATCAGCCCCAGCATTTT
>13|TRBV11-3|-|TRBJ1-1|once
CASSQDENTEAFF
TGTGCCAGCAGTCAGGATGAGAACACTGAAGCTTTCTTT
>15|TRBV9|-|TRBJ1-4|-
CASSEGGVANEKLFF
TGTGCCAGCAGCGAGGGTGGGGTAGCTAATGAAAAACTGTTTTTT
>11|TRBV10-3|-|TRBJ2-7|-
CAISDGYEQYF
TGTGCCATCAGTGACGGCTACGAGCAGTACTTC
>15|TRBV18|-|TRBJ1-5|-
CASSHRQEGDQPQHF
TGTGCCAGCTCACACAGGCAAGAAGGTGATCAGCCCCAGCATTTT
>16|TRBV7-8|-|TRBJ2-7|once
CASSLAARLGRHEQYF
TGTGCCAGCAGCTTAGCGGCCCGTTTGGGTAGGCACGAGCAGTACTTC
>15|TRBV7-9|TRBD2|TRBJ2-1|-
CASSEGLAGDNEQFF
TGTGCCAGCAGCGAGGGACTAGCGGGGGACAATGAGCAGTTCTTC
>15|TRBV2|TRBD2|TRBJ2-1|-
CASRGLAGRRREQFF
TGTGCCAGCAGGGGACTAGCGGGACGACGCCGTGAGCAGTTCTTC
>15|TRBV2|-|TRBJ2-3|-
CASSRGTGGADTQYF
TGTGCCAGCAGCCGTGGGACGGGCGGGGCGGATACGCAGTATTTT
>16|TRBV4-1|TRBD2|TRBJ2-7|once
CASSQTILTSAYEQYF
TGCGCCAGCAGCCAAACTATCTTAACTAGCGCCTACGAGCAGTACTTC
>15|TRBV5-4|TRBD2|TRBJ2-7|-
CASSVKLAGGYEQYF
TGTGCCAGCAGCGTAAAACTAGCGGGGGGATACGAGCAGTACTTC
>12|TRBV11-2|-|TRBJ2-2|-
CASSRGTGELFF
TGTGCCAGCAGTCGGGGTACCGGGGAGCTGTTTTTT
>15|TRBV10-2|TRBD1|TRBJ1-4|once
CASTTTGATNEKLFF
TGCGCCAGCACCACAACAGGGGCAACTAATGAAAAACTGTTTTTT
>17|TRBV19|-|TRBJ1-6|once
CASSPSGPGPYNSPLHF
TGTGCCAGTAGTCCCTCCGGGCCGGGCCCATATAATTCACCCCTCCACTTT
>16|TRBV4-2|-|TRBJ2-1|-
CASSPLTGGYYNEQFF
TGTGCCAGCAGCCCTTTAACGGGGGGCTATTACAATGAGCAGTTCTTC
>14|TRBV14|-|TRBJ1-1|-
CASSQQGMGTEAFF
TGTGCCAGCAGCCAACAGGGGATGGGCACTGAAGCTTTCTTT